This entry is about one T cell receptor beta chain. Its antigen is still unknown. This table comes from immunoSEQ multiplex PCR, and its TCRdb copy is limited to in-frame clones, with some not included. The repertoire has more than 2 million clones, 93% of them found once; the top ten carry around 1.7%. Germline-derived CDR1 and CDR2 are SQVTM and ANQGSEA. J lost 1 base, V lost 6 bases, and 5 bases had no gene match. This CDR3 has 14 residues. The naive CD8 population came from CD45RO-negative cells selected for CCR7, without terminally differentiated effector memory CD45RA+ cells. This entry is derived from a study of shared clonotypes between healthy human individuals. General study points: Blood was the only sampled material, and tissue repertoires likely differ.

The source is a man aged 18 to 29 in good health. Some clones in this sample may be carry-over from other donors' samples. The rearrangement links TRBV29-1 to TRBJ2-1; 8 positions match TRBD1. Sequencing was done on a sample of naive CD8+ T cells from PBMCs. The CDR3 DNA is TGCAGCGTCCAGGGGGCGCGGTCCTACAATGAGCAGTTCTTC. Amino acids: CSVQGARSYNEQFF.